This TCR beta chain emerged from a study of OX40 agonist ivuxolimab in advanced cancers. Study information: Ivuxolimab, an agonist antibody against OX40 (CD134), was given to patients. The dose-escalation cohort was around 83% male, with a mean age of around 60 years, ranging about 23 to 79. Three patients showed partial responses: one hepatocellular carcinoma and two cutaneous melanoma cases.

Method: immunoSEQ multiplex PCR; TCRdb's copy keeps in-frame clones and lacks some. The data hold tens of thousands of clones, with about 90% observed a single time. The CDR3 has 14 residues. Unmatched junction bases numbered 5, after V lost 6 bases and J lost 5 bases. Looked up from germline, CDR1 is MNHNS and CDR2 is SASEGT. This chain links TRBV6-1 with TRBJ2-5; 11 positions match TRBD1. Sequencing used CD4+ or CD8+ T cells sorted from blood, obtained in a trial of the OX40 agonist ivuxolimab. The sequence derives from an adult with an advanced solid tumor such as melanoma, head and neck, liver or kidney cancer. CDR3 sequence (DNA): TGTGCCAGCAGGTGGGACAGGGGGTCGGAGACCCAGTACTTC. As protein: CASRWDRGSETQYF.